This T cell receptor beta chain was recovered during a study of blood T cell repertoires in COVID-19. In the original processing: Reference gene primer amplification in the assay estimated nucleated cell counts. Clones were read by immunoSEQ multiplex PCR, and TCRdb kept only the in-frame ones, dropping some. The V and J calls and clone size were taken over from that table, and D and trimming were inferred from the DNA. The table shows approximately 270,000 clones, with 70% to 85% occurring only once. Looked up from germline, CDR1 is SGHTS and CDR2 is YDEGEE. This CDR3 is 16 amino acids long. V was pared by 3 bases and J by 0 bases, with 16 bases between.

The TCR comes from an older man with acute or convalescent COVID-19. Sequencing used peripheral blood. The V gene is TRBV5-8, the J gene TRBJ2-7; D is perhaps TRBD1 (6 bases). CDR3 in DNA: TGTGCCAGCAGCTCCTCATCCAGGGGTTACTCCTACGAGCAGTACTTC. It codes for CASSSSSRGYSYEQYF.